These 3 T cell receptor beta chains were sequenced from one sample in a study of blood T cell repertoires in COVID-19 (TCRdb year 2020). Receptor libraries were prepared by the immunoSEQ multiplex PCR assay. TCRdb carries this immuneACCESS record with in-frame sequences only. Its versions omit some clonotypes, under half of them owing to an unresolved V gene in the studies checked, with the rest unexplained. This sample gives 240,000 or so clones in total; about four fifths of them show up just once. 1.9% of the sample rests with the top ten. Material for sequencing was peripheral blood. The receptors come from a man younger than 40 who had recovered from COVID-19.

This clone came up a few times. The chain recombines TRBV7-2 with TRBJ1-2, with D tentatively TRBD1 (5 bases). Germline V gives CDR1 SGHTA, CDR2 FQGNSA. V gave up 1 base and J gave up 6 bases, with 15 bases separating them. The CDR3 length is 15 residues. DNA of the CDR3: TGTGCCAGCAGCTTAGAGGTCTCCAGGGCGGATGGCTACACCTTC. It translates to CASSLEVSRADGYTF.

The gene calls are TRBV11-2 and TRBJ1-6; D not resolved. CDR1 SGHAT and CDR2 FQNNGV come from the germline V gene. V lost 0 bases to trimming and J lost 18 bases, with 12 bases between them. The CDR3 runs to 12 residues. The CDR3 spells CASSLDQAQPHF. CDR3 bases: TGTGCCAGCAGCTTAGATCAGGCCCAGCCCCACTTT.

In DNA, the CDR3 is TGTGCCAGCAGTCGGACAGCGAACACCGGGGAGCTGTTTTTT. Translated, it gives CASSRTANTGELFF. The chain uses TRBV6-5 and TRBJ2-2; perhaps TRBD1 as D (6 bases). This CDR3 contains 14 residues. Per the germline V gene, CDR1 is MNHEY and CDR2 is SVGAGI. The V and J ends lost 5 bases and 0 bases respectively, with 7 bases between them.